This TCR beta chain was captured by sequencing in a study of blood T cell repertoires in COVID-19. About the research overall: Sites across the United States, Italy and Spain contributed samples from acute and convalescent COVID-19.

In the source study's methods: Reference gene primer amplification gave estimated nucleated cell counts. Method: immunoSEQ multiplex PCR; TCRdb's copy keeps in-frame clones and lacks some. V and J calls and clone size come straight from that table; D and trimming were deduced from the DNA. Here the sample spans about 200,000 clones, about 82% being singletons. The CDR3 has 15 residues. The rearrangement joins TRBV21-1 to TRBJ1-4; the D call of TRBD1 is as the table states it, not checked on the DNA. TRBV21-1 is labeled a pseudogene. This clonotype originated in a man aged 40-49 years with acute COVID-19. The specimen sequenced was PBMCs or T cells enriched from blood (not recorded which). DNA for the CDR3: TGTGCCAGCAGCCTAGACAGTCAGGGTAATGAAAAACTGTTTTTT. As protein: CASSLDSQGNEKLFF.